The 18 T cell receptor beta chains below come from one sample, sequenced in a study of cytomegalovirus exposure and HLA in healthy donors. It was with 60 Vbeta and 13 Jbeta primers that the PCR ran. Method: immunoSEQ multiplex PCR; TCRdb's copy keeps in-frame clones and lacks some. The data hold fewer than 120,000 clones, with more than 65% observed a single time. The material sequenced was PBMCs. These receptors originate from a man aged 25 to 40 in good health and CMV-seropositive.

V gene TRBV15 combines with J gene TRBJ2-3; 11 nucleotides agree with TRBD2. Germline lookup yields CDR1 LNHNV and CDR2 YYDKDF (reference sequence). The CDR3 contains 16 residues. After removal of 5 bases from V and 2 bases from J, the junction contained 6 bases not matched to a gene. Here the CDR3 DNA reads TGTGCCACCAGCCGCGGGACTAGCGGCGACACAGATACGCAGTATTTT. Its protein product is CATSRGTSGDTDTQYF.

This chain uses TRBV18 with TRBJ2-2; TRBD1 aligns across 12 bases. V gave up 3 bases and J gave up 7 bases; unmatched junction bases: 6. The germline gives CDR1 KGHSH, CDR2 LQKENI. CDR3 length: 16 residues. CDR3 sequence reads: CASSPRDRGLNGELFF. CDR3 DNA: TGTGCCAGCTCACCGAGGGACAGGGGGCTTAACGGGGAGCTGTTTTTT.

The V call is TRBV14, the J call TRBJ1-2, with D maybe TRBD1 (6 bases). Germline V lookup: CDR1 SGHDN, CDR2 FVKESK. Trimming took 2 bases from V and 4 from J, leaving 23 bases between them. The CDR3 covers 18 residues. The CDR3: CASSQKRKQGVKPYGYTF. The CDR3 nucleotides are TGTGCCAGCAGCCAAAAGCGGAAACAGGGAGTAAAACCCTATGGCTACACCTTC.

CDR3 region: CASSTGQGAINGYTF. Here the CDR3 DNA reads TGTGCCAGCAGCACCGGACAGGGGGCAATAAATGGCTACACCTTC. V usage is TRBV9 and J usage is TRBJ1-2; 11 bases map to TRBD1. The length of the CDR3 is 15 residues. With V trimmed by 4 bases and J by 6 bases, 8 bases remained unmatched. The germline V gene has CDR1 SGDLS and CDR2 YYNGEE.

The V and J genes are TRBV27 and TRBJ1-2; D possibly corresponds to TRBD1 (5 bases). There are 13 residues in the CDR3. V was pared by 0 bases and J by 9 bases, with 11 bases between. The germline CDR1 and CDR2 sequences are MNHEY and SMNVEV (reference sequence). The CDR3 DNA sequence: TGTGCCAGCAGTTTATCGCAGGGTCTGAGCTACACCTTC. Translating it yields CASSLSQGLSYTF.

The chain employs TRBV5-5 and TRBJ2-7; no clear D gene. Trimming removed 2 bases at V and 6 bases at J, with 6 bases between. Germline lookup yields CDR1 SGHKS and CDR2 YYEKEE (reference sequence). This CDR3 comprises 11 residues. The CDR3 loop reads CASSFSIEQYF. In nucleotides, the CDR3 is TGTGCCAGCAGCTTTAGCATCGAGCAGTACTTC.

The V gene is TRBV5-6, the J gene TRBJ2-5; 7 bases line up with TRBD1. Germline V gene data show CDR1 as SGHDT and CDR2 as YYEEEE. The junction had 6 bases not matched to a gene; V was cut back by 1 base and J by 0 bases. CDR3 length: 16 residues. The CDR3, as DNA: TGTGCCAGCAGCTTGACAGGGGTATTATACCAAGAGACCCAGTACTTC. Encoded protein: CASSLTGVLYQETQYF.

The V gene is TRBV27, the J gene TRBJ2-7; unclear D gene. CDR1 is MNHEY and CDR2 is SMNVEV in the germline V gene (reference sequence). V was shortened by 8 bases and J by 2 bases, with 10 bases between the two germline ends. CDR3 length: 12 residues. Here the CDR3 DNA reads TGTGCCAGCGGAAACTACGCCTACGAGCAGTACTTC. It is translated as CASGNYAYEQYF.

The rearrangement links TRBV7-8 to TRBJ2-7; D is uncertain. Germline CDR1 and CDR2: SGHVS and FQNEAQ. The CDR3 covers 11 residues. V gave up 5 bases and J gave up 3 bases, with 5 bases separating them. CDR3 in DNA: TGTGCCAGCAGCCCCCACTACGAGCAGTACTTC. It encodes CASSPHYEQYF.

The V gene is TRBV7-2, the J gene TRBJ2-7; tentatively, D is TRBD1 (6 bases). CDR1 SGHTA and CDR2 FQGNSA come from the germline V gene. V lost 3 bases and J lost 4, with 10 bases in between. The CDR3 length is 13 residues. The CDR3 bases are TGTGCCAGCAGCTTGTGGACAGTTTACGAGCAGTACTTC. It is translated as CASSLWTVYEQYF.

This chain connects TRBV19 to TRBJ1-5; 7 nucleotides line up with TRBD1. The germline V gene encodes CDR1 LNHDA and CDR2 SQIVND (reference sequence). After removal of 2 bases from V and 1 base from J, the junction contained 2 bases not matched to a gene. CDR3 length: 15 residues. CDR3: CASSIRGQSNQPQHF. CDR3 in DNA: TGTGCCAGTAGTATAAGGGGACAGAGCAATCAGCCCCAGCATTTT. Using reference TRBV19 and TRBJ1-5 for the parts outside the CDR3, the full variable domain is DGGITQSPKYLFRKEGQNVTLSCEQNLNHDAMYWYRQDPGQGLRLIYYSQIVNDFQKGDIAEGYSVSREKKESFPLTVTSAQKNPTAFYLCASSIRGQSNQPQHFGDGTRLSIL.

J is TRBJ1-1 and V is TRBV11-3; D not certain. CDR3 length: 16 amino acids. V was trimmed by 4 bases and J by 0 bases, leaving 15 bases between them. CDR1 is SGHNT and CDR2 is YENEEA in the germline V gene. CDR3 residues: CASSSPEGSMNTEAFF. In DNA, the CDR3 is TGTGCCAGCAGCTCCCCCGAGGGTTCTATGAACACTGAAGCTTTCTTT. The full variable domain, completed using reference TRBV11-3 and TRBJ1-1, is EAGVVQSPRYKIIEKKQPVAFWCNPISGHNTLYWYLQNLGQGPELLIRYENEEAVDDSQLPKDRFSAERLKGVDSTLKIQPAELGDSAVYLCASSSPEGSMNTEAFFGQGTRLTVV.

This chain joins TRBV25-1 and TRBJ1-1; D unclear. CDR3 length: 15 amino acids. In germline, CDR1 is MGHDK, CDR2 SYGVNS. V lost 3 bases and J 3 bases, leaving 14 bases between the germline ends. The CDR3 region has the DNA TGTGCCAGCAGTGATCCGGAGAGGGCGGACACTGAAGCTTTCTTT. Translated: CASSDPERADTEAFF.

This clone was found once. The chain is built from TRBV2 and TRBJ2-7; 8 bases match TRBD1. The length of the CDR3 is 16 residues. J was trimmed by 5 bases and V by 2 bases; bases with no gene match: 11. Germline CDR1 and CDR2: SNHLY and FYNNEI. The DNA for the CDR3 is TGTGCCAGCAGTGAATACCAGGGACAGGCGTCTAACGAGCAGTACTTC. Translation: CASSEYQGQASNEQYF. The entire variable domain, with the rest obtained from reference TRBV2 and TRBJ2-7, is as follows: EPEVTQTPSHQVTQMGQEVILRCVPISNHLYFYWYRQILGQKVEFLVSFYNNEISEKSEIFDDQFSVERPDGSNFTLKIRSTKLEDSAMYFCASSEYQGQASNEQYFGPGTRLTVT.

This sequence joins TRBV5-1 and TRBJ1-4, with D possibly matching TRBD1 (6 bases). CDR1 and CDR2 (germline): SGHRS, YFSETQ. The CDR3 is 14 amino acids. V was cut by 1 base and J by 5 bases, with 9 bases left in between. The chain's CDR3 is CASSLTGLNEKLFF. CDR3 nucleotide sequence: TGCGCCAGCAGCTTGACAGGGCTAAATGAAAAACTGTTTTTT.

The chain uses TRBV19 and TRBJ2-3, with D tentatively TRBD2 (6 bases). Trimming cost V 3 bases and J 5 bases, with 15 bases left between them. From germline, CDR1 is LNHDA and CDR2 SQIVND (reference sequence). The CDR3 is made up of 15 amino acids. The CDR3 DNA sequence: TGTGCCAGTAGTATGGAGGGTAGGCCTCAAGATACGCAGTATTTT. Translation: CASSMEGRPQDTQYF. The variable domain in full, with the rest retrieved from reference TRBV19 and TRBJ2-3, is DGGITQSPKYLFRKEGQNVTLSCEQNLNHDAMYWYRQDPGQGLRLIYYSQIVNDFQKGDIAEGYSVSREKKESFPLTVTSAQKNPTAFYLCASSMEGRPQDTQYFGPGTRLTVL.

The chain employs TRBV4-3 and TRBJ1-1; 7 nucleotides agree with TRBD1. The V segment lost 6 bases and the J segment 0 bases; nucleotides outside the gene matches: 7. CDR1 is LGHNA, CDR2 YSLEER, per germline. This CDR3 has 15 amino acids. As DNA, the CDR3 is TGCGCCAGCAGTCGAATTACAGGGGTGAACACTGAAGCTTTCTTT. This gives the protein CASSRITGVNTEAFF.

The chain has TRBV28 and TRBJ1-2; D uncertain. Trimming removed 3 bases at V and 4 bases at J, with 12 bases between. The CDR3 length is 14 residues. Germline V gives CDR1 MDHEN, CDR2 SYDVKM. CDR3 region: CASSFLSQTYGYTF. CDR3 DNA: TGTGCCAGCAGTTTTTTGTCACAGACCTATGGCTACACCTTC.